The subject of this entry is one TCR beta chain. No antigen is known for it. These data belong to a study of cytomegalovirus exposure and HLA in healthy donors. Regarding the study as a whole: Rates of TCR association differed by HLA locus in a later analysis, with DRB1 highest and HLA-C lowest. Reportedly, diagnosis of cytomegalovirus status by the classifier showed high specificity and sensitivity.

The CDR3 contains 16 residues. Losses at the gene ends were 0 bases for V and 8 bases for J; bases not matched to a gene: 8. The germline gives CDR1 SGHDT, CDR2 YYEEEE. This PCR relied on a set of 60 Vbeta primers and 13 Jbeta primers. Clones were read by immunoSEQ multiplex PCR, and TCRdb kept only the in-frame ones, dropping some. The sample has 110,000 or so clones, approximately 73% seen once. The clonotype originates from a man aged 40-49 years in good health and CMV-seronegative. Sequencing was carried out using PBMCs. The J gene is TRBJ1-6, the V gene TRBV5-6; 7 bases fit TRBD1. The CDR3 DNA reads as TGTGCCAGCAGCTTGGATTTAGGACAGGCCTATTCACCCCTCCACTTT. Amino acid sequence: CASSLDLGQAYSPLHF.